Listed here is a single T cell receptor (beta chain). The antigen remains undetermined. This record belongs to a study of T cell responses to AZD1222 COVID-19 vaccine. The germline V gene encodes CDR1 KGHDR and CDR2 SFDVKD. This CDR3 has 18 amino acids. V lost 3 bases, J lost 2 bases, and 18 bases lay in between. Broader study findings: Donors skewed white British and female; clonal diversity was possibly underestimated.

The method was immunoSEQ multiplex PCR; TCRdb's version includes in-frame clones alone and lacks a portion of them. The table shows about 150,000 clones, with over 75% occurring only once. This TCR derives from an adult in good health. The chain uses TRBV24-1 and TRBJ2-2; tentatively, D is TRBD1 (6 bases). Material: peripheral blood, obtained on day 0 of AZD1222 vaccination. The CDR3 loop reads CATSDVRGHDANTGELFF. Written as DNA, the CDR3 is TGTGCCACCAGTGATGTCAGGGGACACGATGCCAACACCGGGGAGCTGTTTTTT.